Sequencing of this T cell receptor (beta chain) was carried out in a study of cytomegalovirus exposure and HLA in healthy donors. On the study more broadly: Early release data held approximately 81 million unique TCRs from HLA-typed donors.

It was with 60 Vbeta and 13 Jbeta primers that the PCR ran. TCRdb's copy holds only in-frame clones and misses some; the assay was immunoSEQ multiplex PCR. Here the sample table reports about 77,000 clones. CDR3 size: 15 residues. In germline, CDR1 is SGHRS, CDR2 YFSETQ. Trimming stripped 3 bases from V and 3 bases from J, with 14 bases between. On this clone itself: The antigen remains undetermined.

Study-wide points: Within an earlier analysis, most TCR beta V segments proved productive either about 87% or about 30% of the time. A later analysis appeared to link common viral pathogens to several of the most significant clusters. An ancestry cluster, one associated with Asian ancestry, reportedly showed fewer N-insertions than the approximately 670-donor mean in a later analysis.

The receptor was derived from a man in his fifties or sixties in good health and CMV-seropositive. This rearrangement joins TRBV5-1 to TRBJ2-3; tentatively, D is TRBD1 (5 bases). Sequencing input: PBMCs. The CDR3 region is CASSYSRGSTDTQYF. CDR3 in DNA: TGCGCCAGCAGCTACAGTAGGGGTTCGACAGATACGCAGTATTTT.